This TCR beta chain came from a study of CD8 T cells in ankylosing spondylitis. The study, taken as a whole, reports: Researchers reportedly found disease-linked clones significantly enriched in matched ankylosing spondylitis synovial fluid.

Using its own MiXCR run on the 5' RACE reads, TCRdb lists one record per CDR3 protein. This sample yields roughly 230,000 distinct CDR3 sequences, of which roughly 18% are seen a single time; under 40% belongs to the top ten. Germline lookup yields CDR1 MNHEY and CDR2 SMNVEV (reference sequence). Trimming left V 6 bases short and J 6 bases short, with 14 bases between. The CDR3 length is 14 residues. This clonotype was seen more than once but under ten times. Its matching antigen is unknown. V gene TRBV27 combines with J gene TRBJ2-2; D gene uncertain. Input material: blood, either unsorted or a sorted T cell fraction (not recorded which). This TCR was sampled from a male donor with ankylosing spondylitis or in good health (not recorded which). The CDR3 DNA sequence: TGTGCCAGCAGCCATGGTCCGAGTCCCGGGGAGCTGTTTTTT. As protein: CASSHGPSPGELFF.